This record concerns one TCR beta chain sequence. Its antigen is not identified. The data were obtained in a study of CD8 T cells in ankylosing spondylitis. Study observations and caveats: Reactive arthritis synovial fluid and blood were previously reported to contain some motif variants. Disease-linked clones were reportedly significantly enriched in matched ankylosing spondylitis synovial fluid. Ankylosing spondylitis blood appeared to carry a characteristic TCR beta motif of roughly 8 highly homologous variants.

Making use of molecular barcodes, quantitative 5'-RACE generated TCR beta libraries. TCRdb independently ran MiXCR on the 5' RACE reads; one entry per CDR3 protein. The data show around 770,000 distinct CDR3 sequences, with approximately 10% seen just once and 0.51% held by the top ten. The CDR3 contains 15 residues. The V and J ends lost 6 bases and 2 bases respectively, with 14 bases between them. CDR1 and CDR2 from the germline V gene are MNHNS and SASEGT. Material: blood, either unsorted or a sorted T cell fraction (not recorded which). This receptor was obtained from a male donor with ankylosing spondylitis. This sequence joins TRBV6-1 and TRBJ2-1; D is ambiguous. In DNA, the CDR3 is TGTGCCAGCAGGCCTAGATGGGGAACCTACAATGAGCAGTTCTTC. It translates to CASRPRWGTYNEQFF.